A selection of T cell receptor beta chains follows, all from one sample in a study of yellow fever vaccine responses in identical twins. MiXCR, applied by TCRdb to the RT-PCR reads, yields one record per CDR3 protein. The table includes 13,000 or so distinct CDR3 sequences, approximately 84% detected once. The specimen comprised T cells from blood (PBMCs), unsorted or a sorted subset (not recorded which), sampled before or after yellow fever vaccination (not recorded which). The receptors here all came from a woman aged 18-29 years who received the yellow fever vaccine. Both conserved end residues are part of each CDR3. Fields, in order: V gene, clone size, D gene, J gene, CDR3 length, CDR3 DNA, CDR3 protein. D genes are given only for firm matches. A clone size is listed for some rows: how often the clone was seen (once, few, many), or a class if it is expanded.

TRBV29-1	NA	TRBD1	TRBJ2-7	16	TGCAGCGTGAACTTACCCGGGACAGGCTTTTCCTACGAGCAGTACTTC	CSVNLPGTGFSYEQYF
TRBV7-9	NA	NA	TRBJ2-3	13	TGTGCCAGCAGCTTATTCGGGGAAGATACGCAGTATTTT	CASSLFGEDTQYF
TRBV29-1	NA	NA	TRBJ2-7	10	TGCAGCGCCTTTCAAAACGAGCAGTACTTC	CSAFQNEQYF
TRBV15	NA	NA	TRBJ2-1	13	TGTGCCACCAGCAGAGCCCTCGGGTATGAGCAGTTCTTC	CATSRALGYEQFF
TRBV4-2	once	NA	TRBJ1-2	16	TGTGCCAGCAGCCAAGATTTCGGCAGGGAGGACTATGGCTACACCTTC	CASSQDFGREDYGYTF
TRBV21-1	NA	NA	TRBJ2-5	16	TGTGCCAGCCCTCCCCTACTGACAGGGAGTATTAAGACCCAGTACTTC	CASPPLLTGSIKTQYF
TRBV20-1	NA	TRBD1	TRBJ1-1	11	TGCAGTGGCGGGACAGACCTTGAAGCTTTCTTT	CSGGTDLEAFF
TRBV11-2	NA	TRBD2	TRBJ2-1	16	TGTGCCAGCAGCTCCCAGACGGCTAGCGGATTAATGAGGCAGTTCTTC	CASSSQTASGLMRQFF
TRBV20-1	NA	TRBD2	TRBJ2-1	13	TGCAGTAATGGGCTAGCGGGAACGTATGAGCAGTTCTTC	CSNGLAGTYEQFF
TRBV18	NA	NA	TRBJ2-6	15	TGTGCCAGCTCACTGGGCTCCTCTGGGGCCAACGTCCTGACTTTC	CASSLGSSGANVLTF
TRBV4-2	NA	NA	TRBJ2-5	14	TGTGCCAGCAGCCTGTGGCCGGCACAAGAGACCCAGTACTTC	CASSLWPAQETQYF
TRBV11-1	NA	NA	TRBJ2-2	13	TGTGCCAGCAGCGATCCCCAGCGAGGGGAGCTGTTTTTT	CASSDPQRGELFF
TRBV15	NA	TRBD2	TRBJ2-3	17	TGTGCCACCAGCAGAGTGGGGCTAGCGGGATCCGCAGATACGCAGTATTTT	CATSRVGLAGSADTQYF
TRBV28	NA	NA	TRBJ2-3	12	TGTGCCAGCAGGGCGGACGCAGATACGCAGTATTTT	CASRADADTQYF
TRBV10-3	NA	NA	TRBJ2-7	12	TGTGCCGCCTCTAGCAGCGGTTACGAGCAGTACTTC	CAASSSGYEQYF
TRBV6-1	NA	TRBD1	TRBJ1-5	15	TGTGCCAGCACCAACCCAGACAGGGTGGGCCAGCCCCAGCATTTT	CASTNPDRVGQPQHF
TRBV10-3	NA	NA	TRBJ1-1	13	TGTGCCGCCTGGGGCAGCCGGAACACTGAAGCTTTCTTT	CAAWGSRNTEAFF
TRBV25-1	NA	NA	TRBJ1-1	13	TGTGCCAGCAGTGAGCCGGGGGCGCCCCGAGCTTTCTTT	CASSEPGAPRAFF
TRBV15	once	NA	TRBJ1-1	16	TGTGCCACCAGTCTGCCAGCCCCACAACTAAACACTGAAGCTTTCTTT	CATSLPAPQLNTEAFF
TRBV14	NA	NA	TRBJ2-3	15	TGTGCCAGCAGCCCCACAGGGATTCTCACAGATACGCAGTATTTT	CASSPTGILTDTQYF
TRBV5-1	NA	NA	TRBJ1-6	18	TGCGCCAGCAGCTTGGTTGGTTCGACGAGCTCCTATAATTCACCCCTCCACTTT	CASSLVGSTSSYNSPLHF
TRBV19	NA	TRBD1	TRBJ2-7	15	TGTGCCAGTAGTATTGACAGGGTGAGGATCTACGAGCAGTACTTC	CASSIDRVRIYEQYF
TRBV6-2/TRBV6-3	NA	NA	TRBJ2-7	14	TGTGCCAGCAGTTACTTCCCAGGATCCTACGAGCAGTACTTC	CASSYFPGSYEQYF
TRBV12-3/TRBV12-4	NA	NA	TRBJ2-2	13	TGTGCCAGCAGTTTAGGCCAGGGTGGATTGCTGTTTTTT	CASSLGQGGLLFF
TRBV10-3	few	TRBD2	TRBJ2-3	17	TGTGCCATCAGTGAGTCTCCGGGGGGGCTGGGGACAGATACGCAGTATTTT	CAISESPGGLGTDTQYF
TRBV5-6	NA	NA	TRBJ2-7	13	TGTGCCAGCAGCTTGGCCCAAATCAACGAGCAGTACTTC	CASSLAQINEQYF
TRBV10-3	NA	TRBD2	TRBJ2-3	13	TGTGCCATCAGAGGACTAGCGGAAGATACGCAGTATTTT	CAIRGLAEDTQYF
TRBV5-1	NA	TRBD2	TRBJ2-1	14	TGCGCCAGCCAGACTAGCGGGGCCTACAATGAGCAGTTCTTC	CASQTSGAYNEQFF
TRBV2	few	TRBD1	TRBJ1-3	16	TGTGCCAGCAGTCCGAGCGGGACAGAAGTGGGAAACACCATATATTTT	CASSPSGTEVGNTIYF
TRBV6-8	NA	NA	TRBJ2-7	14	TGTGCCAGCAGTTACGGCAGCTACTCCCTCGAGCAGTACTTC	CASSYGSYSLEQYF
TRBV29-1	NA	TRBD1	TRBJ2-7	15	TGCAGCGTTGCCCCGGGACAGGGGAATACCTACGAGCAGTACTTC	CSVAPGQGNTYEQYF
TRBV11-1	NA	NA	TRBJ2-5	12	TGTGCCAGCAGCTTGAAGCAAGAGACCCAGTACTTC	CASSLKQETQYF
TRBV7-6	NA	NA	TRBJ2-3	13	TGTGCCAGCAGCCGGGGGCTGGGAGATACGCAGTATTTT	CASSRGLGDTQYF
TRBV7-6	NA	TRBD2	TRBJ2-3	19	TGTGCCAGCAGGCTCCCCTGTTCCCTACTAGCGGGATACACAGATACGCAGTATTTT	CASRLPCSLLAGYTDTQYF
TRBV4-1	NA	NA	TRBJ2-3	15	TGCGCCAGCAGCTACTACTTATCGGGCACAGATACGCAGTATTTT	CASSYYLSGTDTQYF
TRBV28	few	NA	TRBJ2-6	15	TGTGCCAGCAGCCCCCGAATCTCTGGGGCCAACGTCCTGACTTTC	CASSPRISGANVLTF
TRBV20-1	NA	NA	TRBJ1-4	15	TGCAGTGCTAGACCCCCAGGGAAAGCAAATGAAAAACTGTTTTTT	CSARPPGKANEKLFF
TRBV28	NA	NA	TRBJ1-5	12	TGTGCCAGCACCCCCCAGAATCAGCCCCAGCATTTT	CASTPQNQPQHF
TRBV20-1	once	NA	TRBJ2-1	12	TGCAGTGCTAGAGTACCACATAATGAGCAGTTCTTC	CSARVPHNEQFF
TRBV25-1	NA	TRBD2	TRBJ2-7	14	TGTGCCAGCAGTAAAGCGGGAGGGGTCTACGAGCAGTACTTC	CASSKAGGVYEQYF
TRBV11-2	NA	NA	TRBJ1-6	13	TGTGCCAGCAGCTTATTGTTGGATTCACCCCTCCACTTT	CASSLLLDSPLHF
TRBV20-1	NA	NA	TRBJ2-7	15	TGCAGTGCTCCTCCGTTACCGGACATCTCCTACGAGCAGTACTTC	CSAPPLPDISYEQYF
TRBV2	NA	TRBD1	TRBJ2-7	15	TGTGCCAGCAGTGTAGGGACAGGGGTCAACTACGAGCAGTACTTC	CASSVGTGVNYEQYF
TRBV10-3	NA	TRBD1	TRBJ2-1	12	TGTGCCACCCGGGACAGGTACAATGAGCAGTTCTTC	CATRDRYNEQFF
TRBV3-1	NA	NA	TRBJ2-5	14	TGTGCCAGCAGCCAAGATTCTGGGGGGAAGACCCAGTACTTC	CASSQDSGGKTQYF
TRBV4-3	NA	NA	TRBJ1-4	15	TGCGCCAGCAGCCAAGACGCGAGCTCAAATGAAAAACTGTTTTTT	CASSQDASSNEKLFF
TRBV14	NA	TRBD2	TRBJ2-1	13	TGTGCCAGCAGACTAGCGGGTACGGAGGAGCAGTTCTTC	CASRLAGTEEQFF
TRBV6-5	NA	NA	TRBJ1-5	15	TGTGCCAGCAGTTACGGGCAAAATAGCAATCAGCCCCAGCATTTT	CASSYGQNSNQPQHF
TRBV5-1	NA	NA	TRBJ1-1	14	TGCGCCAGCAGTTGGAACATTCTGAACACTGAAGCTTTCTTT	CASSWNILNTEAFF
TRBV7-9	NA	TRBD2	TRBJ2-5	17	TGTGCCAGCAGCCTACAGCGGACTAGCGGGATTCAAGAGACCCAGTACTTC	CASSLQRTSGIQETQYF
TRBV2	NA	NA	TRBJ2-5	15	TGTGCCAGCAGTGTAGGGCAGGGAGACCAAGAGACCCAGTACTTC	CASSVGQGDQETQYF
TRBV12-3/TRBV12-4	NA	NA	TRBJ2-7	13	TGTGCCAGCAGTTTGAGGCAGTCCTACGAGCAGTACTTC	CASSLRQSYEQYF
TRBV12-3/TRBV12-4	NA	NA	TRBJ2-7	16	TGTGCCAGCAGTTTAGCGACCGGCAGAGGACCCTACGAGCAGTACTTC	CASSLATGRGPYEQYF
TRBV11-1	NA	NA	TRBJ2-7	16	TGTGCCAGCAGCTTTCGGGGCAGCTCCTTGTCCTACGAGCAGTACTTC	CASSFRGSSLSYEQYF